The 27 T cell receptor beta chains below come from one sample, sequenced in a study of shared clonotypes between healthy human individuals. This table comes from immunoSEQ multiplex PCR, and its TCRdb copy is limited to in-frame clones, with some not included. The data contain a few hundred thousand clones, around 67% of them singletons. Sequenced input: memory CD4+ T cells sorted from blood. Subset given: CD45RA-negative fraction. The receptors here all came from a man under 40 in good health.

The CDR3 DNA sequence: TGTGCCAGCAGAACTCGGGTGATCGAAAACACCATATATTTT. Protein product: CASRTRVIENTIYF. The chain uses TRBV28 and TRBJ1-3; D remains ambiguous. This CDR3 contains 14 residues. V lost 6 bases to trimming and J lost 6 bases, with 15 bases between them. The germline CDR1 and CDR2 sequences are MDHEN and SYDVKM. The full variable domain, in which reference TRBV28 and TRBJ1-3 provide the parts outside the CDR3, is DVKVTQSSRYLVKRTGEKVFLECVQDMDHENMFWYRQDPGLGLRLIYFSYDVKMKEKGDIPEGYSVSREKKERFSLILESASTNQTSMYLCASRTRVIENTIYFGEGSWLTVV.

The chain recombines TRBV6-6 with TRBJ2-1; TRBD1 matches at 9 bases. This CDR3 has 14 residues. Trimming took 2 bases from V and 8 from J; bases not matched to a gene: 4. Per the germline V gene, CDR1 is MNHNY and CDR2 is SVGAGI (reference sequence). The CDR3: CASSYLTGGYEQFF. The DNA of the CDR3 is TGTGCCAGCAGTTACCTGACAGGGGGTTATGAGCAGTTCTTC.

The V and J genes are TRBV18 and TRBJ2-1; D unresolved. The CDR3 is 14 amino acids. V lost 3 bases and J 8 bases, leaving 14 bases between the germline ends. The germline CDR1 and CDR2 sequences are KGHSH and LQKENI. The CDR3 is CASSPSRAIHEQFF. The CDR3 DNA reads as TGTGCCAGCTCACCCTCCCGGGCCATACATGAGCAGTTCTTC.

The chain uses TRBV30 and TRBJ1-5, with 8 bases fitting TRBD1. The CDR3 covers 14 residues. V lost 1 base, J lost 4 bases, and 3 bases stayed unmatched. Per the germline V gene, CDR1 is GTSNPN and CDR2 is SVGIG (reference sequence). CDR3 sequence: CAWSGGQGNQPQHF. In DNA, the CDR3 is TGTGCCTGGAGTGGAGGACAGGGTAATCAGCCCCAGCATTTT.

V gene TRBV6-6 combines with J gene TRBJ2-3; unclear D gene. There are 12 residues in the CDR3. Germline lookup yields CDR1 MNHNY and CDR2 SVGAGI (reference sequence). Trimming stripped 7 bases from V and 4 bases from J, with 9 bases between. In DNA form, the CDR3 reads TGTGCCAGCACCGGTGGGCCAGATACGCAGTATTTT. Translation gives CASTGGPDTQYF.

This chain links TRBV2 with TRBJ2-2; possibly TRBD2 for D (5 bases). From germline, CDR1 is SNHLY and CDR2 FYNNEI. The CDR3 runs to 15 residues. The V gene lost 2 bases and the J gene lost 6 bases, with 13 bases spanning the gap. In DNA form, the CDR3 reads TGTGCCAGCAGTGAACGAGCGGCGCTGGCCGGGGAGCTGTTTTTT. Translating it yields CASSERAALAGELFF.

The CDR3 bases are TGTGCCAGTAGTATCCCGGGACAAGGAACACATACGCAGTATTTT. It encodes CASSIPGQGTHTQYF. This sequence joins TRBV19 and TRBJ2-3; D might be TRBD1 (6 bases). CDR3 length: 15 residues. Germline-derived CDR1 and CDR2 are LNHDA and SQIVND (reference sequence). The ends were cut back, 3 bases at V and 7 bases at J, with 17 bases in the middle.

V and J are TRBV7-8 and TRBJ2-5; 8 bases line up with TRBD1. The CDR3 is 12 residues long. J was trimmed by 10 bases and V by 1 base; bases with no gene match: 2. Looked up from germline, CDR1 is SGHVS and CDR2 is FQNEAQ. CDR3 DNA sequence: TGTGCCAGCAGCTTAGTAGGACAGGGCCAGTACTTC. Encoded protein: CASSLVGQGQYF.

The chain is built from TRBV11-2 and TRBJ2-3; no definite D call. Trimming took 5 bases from V and 2 from J, leaving 8 bases between them. This CDR3 has 13 residues. CDR1 SGHAT and CDR2 FQNNGV come from the germline V gene. The CDR3 loop reads CASSPIFTDTQYF. The DNA for the CDR3 is TGTGCCAGCAGCCCCATTTTCACAGATACGCAGTATTTT.

The chain is built from TRBV10-3 and TRBJ2-1; 13 positions agree with TRBD2. The CDR3 runs to 16 residues. The V gene's germline CDR1 is ENHRY and CDR2 SYGVKD. V lost 2 bases to trimming and J lost 8 bases; unmatched junction nucleotides: 6. The CDR3 coding sequence is TGTGCCATCAGTGAGCCCGGACTAGCGGGAGTCGATGAGCAGTTCTTC. It translates to CAISEPGLAGVDEQFF.

The genes are TRBV5-4 and TRBJ2-5; D is uncertain. This CDR3 has 14 residues. CDR1 and CDR2 from the germline V gene are SGHNT and YYREEE (reference sequence). Deletions cut 2 bases from V and 3 bases from J, with 11 bases between. The CDR3 is CASSFHYQEETQYF. The CDR3 DNA reads TGTGCCAGCAGCTTCCACTACCAAGAAGAGACCCAGTACTTC. The complete variable domain, with remaining parts taken from reference TRBV5-4 and TRBJ2-5, reads ETGVTQSPTHLIKTRGQQVTLRCSSQSGHNTVSWYQQALGQGPQFIFQYYREEENGRGNFPPRFSGLQFPNYSSELNVNALELDDSALYLCASSFHYQEETQYFGPGTRLLVL.

The chain joins TRBV30 to TRBJ2-5; possible D gene TRBD1, 5 bases. Germline V CDR1 and CDR2: GTSNPN, SVGIG (reference sequence). This CDR3 is 16 amino acids long. V lost 8 bases and J lost 2, with 24 bases in between. The CDR3 is CALQTLGPGIQETQYF. The CDR3 DNA sequence: TGTGCCCTGCAGACCCTGGGGCCAGGAATACAAGAGACCCAGTACTTC.

The table lists this clone with a few counts. This rearrangement joins TRBV29-1 to TRBJ1-2, with D perhaps TRBD1 (5 bases). The CDR3 totals 14 residues. V gave up 0 bases and J gave up 4 bases, with 12 bases separating them. In germline, CDR1 is SQVTM, CDR2 ANQGSEA. The CDR3 nucleotides read TGCAGCGTTGAAGATCTTTGGGGGTCCTATGGCTACACCTTC. It specifies CSVEDLWGSYGYTF.

Concerning this clone itself: Other DNA sequences in the sample encode the same CDR3. CDR3 sequence: CASSPRLEETQYF. CDR3 DNA: TGTGCCAGCTCACCACGCCTGGAAGAGACCCAGTACTTC. This chain links TRBV18 with TRBJ2-5; D ambiguous. The ends were cut back, 1 base at V and 3 bases at J, with 6 bases in the middle. The CDR3 consists of 13 residues. The germline V gene encodes CDR1 KGHSH and CDR2 LQKENI.

The chain carries TRBV6-5 and TRBJ2-1; 13 bases are a match to TRBD2. This CDR3 contains 15 residues. V dropped 6 bases and J dropped 3; count of bases not matched to a gene: 2. In germline, CDR1 is MNHEY, CDR2 SVGAGI. The CDR3 loop reads CASRRLAGGYNEQFF. DNA for the CDR3: TGTGCCAGCAGACGACTAGCGGGGGGCTACAATGAGCAGTTCTTC.

This clone has just a few counts. The V call is TRBV9, the J call TRBJ2-5, with TRBD2 matching over 7 bases. V trimming: 2 bases; J trimming: 1 base; junction bases outside the gene matches: 2. The CDR3 totals 14 residues. The germline CDR1 and CDR2 sequences are SGDLS and YYNGEE. The CDR3 DNA sequence: TGTGCCAGCAGCGTTTCTAGCGGCCAAGAGACCCAGTACTTC. Translation: CASSVSSGQETQYF.

V is TRBV9 and J is TRBJ2-5, with TRBD2 identical over 12 bases. The V and J ends lost 3 bases and 4 bases, in that order; junction bases with no gene match: 7. Germline V lookup: CDR1 SGDLS, CDR2 YYNGEE. The CDR3 has 16 amino acids. DNA for the CDR3: TGTGCCAGCAGCGACGGACTAGCGGGAAGGGGAGAGACCCAGTACTTC. It specifies CASSDGLAGRGETQYF. The whole variable domain, filled in from reference TRBV9 and TRBJ2-5, reads DSGVTQTPKHLITATGQRVTLRCSPRSGDLSVYWYQQSLDQGLQFLIQYYNGEERAKGNILERFSAQQFPDLHSELNLSSLELGDSALYFCASSDGLAGRGETQYFGPGTRLLVL.

Here the CDR3 DNA reads TGTGCCAGCAGCTTAGGTGGGAGAGGATCCTACAATGAGCAGTTCTTC. Translating gives CASSLGGRGSYNEQFF. The chain employs TRBV13 and TRBJ2-1, with D maybe TRBD2 (5 bases). V lost 0 bases to trimming and J lost 1 base, with 10 bases between them. The CDR3 runs 16 residues. Per germline, CDR1 PRHDT and CDR2 FYEKMQ (reference sequence).

Points on this clone: Other DNA sequences in the sample encode the same CDR3. J is TRBJ2-7 and V is TRBV12-5, with D uncertain. V was shortened by 1 base and J by 0 bases, with 4 bases between the two germline ends. From germline, CDR1 is LGHNT and CDR2 FRNRAP. This CDR3 region has 13 residues. The CDR3 DNA sequence: TGTGCTAGTGGTTTGGACTCCTCCTACGAGCAGTACTTC. Translated: CASGLDSSYEQYF.

This chain joins TRBV7-2 and TRBJ1-1, with TRBD1 matching 8 bases. Germline V gene lookup returns CDR1 SGHTA and CDR2 FQGNSA. V was pared by 1 base and J by 8 bases, with 6 bases of the junction left unmatched. The CDR3 is 14 residues long. The CDR3: CASSLVSGTGEAFF. CDR3 in DNA: TGTGCCAGCAGCTTAGTTTCTGGGACAGGCGAAGCTTTCTTT.

This rearrangement joins TRBV2 to TRBJ2-1; D possibly corresponds to TRBD2 (7 bases). Deletions cut 6 bases from V and 8 bases from J, with 17 bases between. CDR3 length: 14 residues. Germline CDR1 reads SNHLY; CDR2 reads FYNNEI. The CDR3 region is CASRVGGLVDEQFF. The CDR3 DNA follows: TGTGCCAGCAGGGTGGGGGGGCTTGTAGATGAGCAGTTCTTC.

The V call is TRBV29-1, the J call TRBJ2-7, with 8 bases aligning to TRBD2. The CDR3 sequence is 11 residues long. Losses at the gene ends were 7 bases for V and 4 bases for J; bases not matched to a gene: 3. CDR1 and CDR2 from the germline V gene are SQVTM and ANQGSEA. CDR3 DNA sequence: TGCAGCGCCGGGACTAGGTACGAGCAGTACTTC. This codes for CSAGTRYEQYF.

This chain connects TRBV28 to TRBJ2-7; D not resolved. From germline, CDR1 is MDHEN and CDR2 SYDVKM. The ends were cut back, 1 base at V and 0 bases at J, with 13 bases in the middle. This CDR3 contains 16 residues. The CDR3 here is CASSLLRTRGSYEQYF. The CDR3 DNA follows: TGTGCCAGCAGTTTATTAAGAACGCGCGGCTCCTACGAGCAGTACTTC.

The chain carries TRBV7-7 and TRBJ2-7; the match to TRBD1 covers 8 bases. CDR1 is SSHAT and CDR2 is FNYEAQ in the germline V gene (reference sequence). The trim removed 4 bases at V and 6 bases at J, leaving 11 bases unmatched. The CDR3 contains 15 residues. The CDR3 nucleotides read TGTGCCAGCAGCTCCACCCCAGGGACAGGAGGCGAGCAGTACTTC. Its protein is CASSSTPGTGGEQYF.

V is TRBV5-1 and J is TRBJ2-5; 9 nucleotides line up with TRBD1. Trimming took 7 bases from V and 5 from J; bases not matched to a gene: 6. Germline loops: CDR1 SGHRS, CDR2 YFSETQ. This CDR3 has 13 amino acids. CDR3 sequence reads: CASSGTGFETQYF. In DNA, the CDR3 is TGCGCCAGCTCCGGGACAGGGTTTGAGACCCAGTACTTC.

The chain has TRBV5-5 and TRBJ2-5; perhaps TRBD2 as D (5 bases). The CDR3 is made up of 15 amino acids. The V end was cut by 1 base, the J end by 2 bases, with 12 bases between. From germline, CDR1 is SGHKS and CDR2 YYEKEE (reference sequence). CDR3 protein: CASSLLTLAQETQYF. CDR3 nucleotides: TGTGCCAGCAGCTTGCTTACCCTAGCTCAAGAGACCCAGTACTTC.

The chain links TRBV7-2 to TRBJ2-7, with unresolved D. Germline V gives CDR1 SGHTA, CDR2 FQGNSA. V lost 5 bases to trimming and J lost 9 bases, with 17 bases between them. The CDR3 spans 13 residues. The CDR3 protein is CASSPPVIGGQYF. The CDR3 DNA is TGTGCCAGCAGCCCCCCGGTAATCGGCGGGCAGTACTTC.